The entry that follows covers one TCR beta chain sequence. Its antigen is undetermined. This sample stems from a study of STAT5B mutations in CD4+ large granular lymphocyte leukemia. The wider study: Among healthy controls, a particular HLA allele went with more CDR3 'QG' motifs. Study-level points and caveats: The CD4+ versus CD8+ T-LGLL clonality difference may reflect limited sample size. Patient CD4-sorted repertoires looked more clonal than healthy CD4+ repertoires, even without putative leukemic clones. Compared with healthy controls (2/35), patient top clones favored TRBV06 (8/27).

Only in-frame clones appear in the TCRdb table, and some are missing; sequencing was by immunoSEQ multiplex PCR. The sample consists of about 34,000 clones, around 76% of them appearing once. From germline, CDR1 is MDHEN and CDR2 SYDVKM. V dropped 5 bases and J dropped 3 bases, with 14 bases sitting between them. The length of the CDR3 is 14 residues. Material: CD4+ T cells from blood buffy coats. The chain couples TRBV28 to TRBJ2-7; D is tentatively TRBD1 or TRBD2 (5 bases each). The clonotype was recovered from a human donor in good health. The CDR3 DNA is TGTGCCAGCAGTGGGGGAACAGCGAGCTACGAGCAGTACTTC. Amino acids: CASSGGTASYEQYF.